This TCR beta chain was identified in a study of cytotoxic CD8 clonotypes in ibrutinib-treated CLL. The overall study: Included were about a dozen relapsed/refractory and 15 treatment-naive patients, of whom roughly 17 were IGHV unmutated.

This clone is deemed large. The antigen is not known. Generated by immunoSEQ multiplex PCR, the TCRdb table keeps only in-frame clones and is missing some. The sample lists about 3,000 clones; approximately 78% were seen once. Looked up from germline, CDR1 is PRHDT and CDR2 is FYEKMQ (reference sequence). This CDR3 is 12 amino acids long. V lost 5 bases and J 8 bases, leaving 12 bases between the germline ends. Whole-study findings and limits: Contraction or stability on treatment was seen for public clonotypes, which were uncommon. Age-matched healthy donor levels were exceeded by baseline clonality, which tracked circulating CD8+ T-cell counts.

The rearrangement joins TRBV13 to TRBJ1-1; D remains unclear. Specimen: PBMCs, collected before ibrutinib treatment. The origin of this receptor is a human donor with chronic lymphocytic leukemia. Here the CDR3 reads CASSGPGGEAFF. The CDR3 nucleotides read TGTGCCAGCAGCGGTCCGGGAGGCGAAGCTTTCTTT.